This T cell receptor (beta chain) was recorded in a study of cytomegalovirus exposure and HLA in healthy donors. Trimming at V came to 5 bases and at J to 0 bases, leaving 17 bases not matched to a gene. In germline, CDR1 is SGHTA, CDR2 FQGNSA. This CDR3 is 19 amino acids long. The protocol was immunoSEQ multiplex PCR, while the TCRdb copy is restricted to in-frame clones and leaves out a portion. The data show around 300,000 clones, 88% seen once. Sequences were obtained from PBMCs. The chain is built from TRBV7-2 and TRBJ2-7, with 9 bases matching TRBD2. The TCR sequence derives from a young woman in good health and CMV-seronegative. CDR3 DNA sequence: TGTGCCAGCAGCCGATGGCGACCGGGACTAGCCCTTTCCTCCTACGAGCAGTACTTC. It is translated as CASSRWRPGLALSSYEQYF. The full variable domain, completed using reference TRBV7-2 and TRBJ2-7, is GAGVSQSPSNKVTEKGKDVELRCDPISGHTALYWYRQSLGQGLEFLIYFQGNSAPDKSGLPSDRFSAERTGGSVSTLTIQRTQQEDSAVYLCASSRWRPGLALSSYEQYFGPGTRLTVT.